The text below deals with one T cell receptor (beta chain). Antigen specificity is unknown. In germline, CDR1 is SGHTA, CDR2 FQGTGA. The CDR3 consists of 13 residues. Trimming left V 5 bases short and J 9 bases short, with 11 bases between. This record comes from a study of early T cells in non-severe SARS-CoV-2 infection. Study-level background: Bulk RNA isolated from unsorted whole blood underwent sequencing; chains were not paired.

Findings and limits, study-wide: Lookups in VDJdb leaned toward anti-spike CD8 responses and missed private and CD4 specificities.

Individual cDNA molecules received unique molecular identifiers. TCRdb reprocessed the 5' RACE reads with MiXCR, giving one entry per CDR3 protein. Of tens of thousands of distinct CDR3 sequences listed, roughly 4% are singletons. The origin of this receptor is an adult who was a healthcare worker with PCR-confirmed SARS-CoV-2 infection or an uninfected control (not recorded which). Sequenced: whole blood. The chain has TRBV7-3 and TRBJ1-6; D remains ambiguous. CDR3 amino acids: CASSPDRASPLHF. The DNA for the CDR3 is TGTGCCAGCAGCCCGGACCGGGCTTCACCCCTCCACTTT.